Below, 24 T cell receptor beta chains from the same sample are listed, as sequenced in a study of CD8 T cells in Susac syndrome. An input of about 0.5 to 1 ug of RNA was subjected to reverse transcription using random hexamers. One entry per CDR3 protein, called by TCRdb with MiXCR from the immunoSEQ multiplex PCR reads. The sample lists some 180,000 distinct CDR3 sequences; roughly nine tenths were seen once. The sequencing sample was made of CD4+ T cells from PBMCs. The receptors stem from a human donor with Susac syndrome.

This chain joins TRBV6-5 and TRBJ2-4; 8 nucleotides line up with TRBD1. V lost 2 bases to trimming and J lost 5 bases; unmatched junction nucleotides: 14. The CDR3 runs 18 residues. The germline V gene has CDR1 MNHEY and CDR2 SVGAGI. The CDR3: CASSYPPSTGVRQNIQYF. The CDR3 DNA sequence: TGTGCCAGCAGTTACCCTCCTTCGACAGGGGTTAGGCAAAACATTCAGTACTTC.

This clonotype was picked up a small number of times. CDR3 DNA sequence: TGTGCCAGCAGTGATGGAGGAAGAAATCAGCCCCAGCATTTT. Translation: CASSDGGRNQPQHF. The genes are TRBV2 and TRBJ1-5, with no clear D. The V and J ends lost 3 bases and 4 bases respectively, with 10 bases between them. The length of the CDR3 is 14 residues. Looked up from germline, CDR1 is SNHLY and CDR2 is FYNNEI.

Only one count was recorded for this clonotype. As DNA, the CDR3 is TGTGCCAGCTCACCCTTGGACAGGGGCTCCTACAATGAGCAGTTCTTC. It is translated as CASSPLDRGSYNEQFF. This chain joins TRBV18 and TRBJ2-1, with 9 bases matching TRBD1. Germline V gives CDR1 KGHSH, CDR2 LQKENI. The CDR3 is 16 amino acids. V trimming: 3 bases; J trimming: 0 bases; junction bases outside the gene matches: 3.

V is TRBV2 and J is TRBJ1-2; D gene ambiguous. Germline V lookup: CDR1 SNHLY, CDR2 FYNNEI. Trimming removed 4 bases from V and 8 bases from J, with 11 bases in between. The CDR3 loop spans 12 amino acids. The CDR3: CASSGDIGGYTF. The CDR3 coding sequence is TGTGCCAGCAGTGGGGATATAGGGGGCTACACCTTC.

This clonotype was observed a single time. The chain joins TRBV18 to TRBJ2-1; 7 bases match TRBD2. Germline V gives CDR1 KGHSH, CDR2 LQKENI. V was pared by 6 bases and J by 5 bases, with 10 bases of the junction left unmatched. The CDR3 length is 15 residues. The CDR3, as DNA: TGTGCCAGCTCCCCCTGGCTAGCGGTTAACAATGAGCAGTTCTTC. The encoded protein is CASSPWLAVNNEQFF.

The V and J genes are TRBV21-1 and TRBJ2-7; TRBD2, the D gene given by the table, was not confirmed from the DNA. TRBV21-1 is classified as a pseudogene. The CDR3 contains 19 residues. CDR3 in amino acids: CASSNPSLAIAMLGYEQYF. The CDR3 DNA sequence: TGTGCCAGCAGCAACCCCTCACTAGCGATCGCTATGTTAGGCTACGAGCAGTACTTC.

This chain uses TRBV10-3 with TRBJ2-7; 9 nucleotides match TRBD1. This CDR3 comprises 15 residues. V was pared by 2 bases and J by 3 bases, with 5 bases of the junction left unmatched. The germline V gene encodes CDR1 ENHRY and CDR2 SYGVKD. CDR3 loop: CAISEGGQGIYEQYF. The CDR3 DNA follows: TGTGCCATCAGTGAGGGGGGACAGGGTATCTACGAGCAGTACTTC.

The chain couples TRBV6-1 to TRBJ2-3, with 9 bases identical to TRBD1. Trimming at V came to 8 bases and at J to 4 bases, leaving 7 bases not matched to a gene. Germline CDR1 and CDR2: MNHNS and SASEGT. The CDR3 has 14 amino acids. In DNA form, the CDR3 reads TGTGCCAGCCTATCTGGGACAGGGTCAGATACGCAGTATTTT. Encoded protein: CASLSGTGSDTQYF.

The rearrangement uses TRBV7-8 and TRBJ2-1; 8 bases match TRBD1. Germline CDR1 is SGHVS and CDR2 is FQNEAQ. The CDR3 is made up of 15 amino acids. V lost 5 bases, J lost 4 bases, and 7 bases stayed unmatched. The CDR3 sequence: CASSPRQGYYNEQFF. The CDR3 DNA follows: TGTGCCAGCAGCCCAAGACAGGGGTATTACAATGAGCAGTTCTTC.

The V and J genes are TRBV3-1 and TRBJ2-7, with D perhaps matching TRBD2 (5 bases). Germline loops: CDR1 LGHDT, CDR2 YNNKEL (reference sequence). There are 14 residues in the CDR3. V was shortened by 6 bases and J by 3 bases, with 15 bases between the two germline ends. Here the CDR3 DNA reads TGTGCCAGCAGACTAGTTGGGTCGGGCTACGAGCAGTACTTC. This codes for CASRLVGSGYEQYF.

This clonotype was seen a few times. This sequence joins TRBV7-2 and TRBJ2-7; TRBD1 matches 8 bases. Germline V lookup: CDR1 SGHTA, CDR2 FQGNSA. Trimming took 6 bases from V and 3 from J; bases not matched to a gene: 4. The CDR3 consists of 13 residues. CDR3 coding DNA: TGTGCCAGCAGATCTACAGGGGGCTACGAGCAGTACTTC. Translation: CASRSTGGYEQYF.

The chain carries TRBV30 and TRBJ1-2; D is possibly TRBD1 (6 bases). V gave up 4 bases and J gave up 5 bases, with 20 bases separating them. Germline-derived CDR1 and CDR2 are GTSNPN and SVGIG (reference sequence). There are 15 residues in the CDR3. The CDR3 loop reads CAWTPPGAQKYGYTF. Here the CDR3 DNA reads TGTGCCTGGACCCCCCCAGGGGCGCAGAAGTATGGCTACACCTTC.

The CDR3 reads CASSLNRASGRADEQFF. The CDR3 DNA reads TGTGCCAGCAGCTTGAATCGCGCTAGCGGGAGGGCCGATGAGCAGTTCTTC. V gene TRBV5-5 combines with J gene TRBJ2-1; TRBD2 matches at 12 bases. Germline V gene sequence: CDR1 SGHKS, CDR2 YYEKEE (reference sequence). With V trimmed by 1 base and J by 8 bases, 10 bases remained unmatched. This CDR3 is 17 amino acids long.

This sequence joins TRBV29-1 and TRBJ1-1; D is possibly TRBD1 (5 bases). The CDR3 runs 13 residues. The V and J ends lost 6 bases and 3 bases respectively, with 14 bases between them. CDR1 is SQVTM and CDR2 is ANQGSEA in the germline V gene. CDR3 coding DNA: TGCAGCGTAGGGACGGTGCTTGACACTGAAGCTTTCTTT. As protein: CSVGTVLDTEAFF.

This clonotype was seen a few times. The V call is TRBV6-1, the J call TRBJ1-5, with TRBD1 matching 7 bases. The CDR3 runs 16 residues. Per the germline V gene, CDR1 is MNHNS and CDR2 is SASEGT. V lost 3 bases to trimming and J lost 1 base; unmatched junction nucleotides: 6. DNA for the CDR3: TGTGCCAGCAGTGACGGACAGGCGCTAAGCAATCAGCCCCAGCATTTT. This codes for CASSDGQALSNQPQHF.

The chain uses TRBV5-6 and TRBJ2-7; perhaps D is TRBD1 or TRBD2 (5 bases each). CDR3 length equals 12 residues. Germline values: CDR1 SGHDT, CDR2 YYEEEE. Trimming took off 1 base at V and 8 bases at J, with 10 bases between the two ends. CDR3 loop: CASSLPPGQQYF. DNA of the CDR3: TGTGCCAGCAGCTTGCCCCCGGGACAGCAGTACTTC.

The V call is TRBV5-1, the J call TRBJ1-2, with D perhaps TRBD1 (6 bases). The CDR3 consists of 14 residues. From germline, CDR1 is SGHRS and CDR2 YFSETQ. With 0 bases removed from V and 7 bases from J, the gap between germline ends came to 13 bases. The CDR3 region is CASSLVGGESGYTF. The CDR3 nucleotides are TGCGCCAGCAGCTTGGTGGGGGGCGAGTCTGGCTACACCTTC.

The J gene is TRBJ1-5, the V gene TRBV7-2; possible D gene TRBD1, 5 bases. Germline V gene sequence: CDR1 SGHTA, CDR2 FQGNSA. The CDR3 consists of 16 residues. Trimming took off 1 base at V and 8 bases at J, with 18 bases between the two ends. The CDR3, as DNA: TGTGCCAGCAGCTTAGACAGGAATAATGGCGTGGAGCCCCAGCATTTT. This encodes CASSLDRNNGVEPQHF.

The chain has TRBV29-1 and TRBJ1-2; 9 bases map to TRBD1. This CDR3 has 14 residues. Losses at the gene ends were 4 bases for V and 7 bases for J; bases not matched to a gene: 10. Germline values: CDR1 SQVTM, CDR2 ANQGSEA. CDR3 in amino acids: CSVGLQGAKRGYTF. CDR3 nucleotide sequence: TGCAGCGTTGGATTACAGGGGGCAAAACGTGGCTACACCTTC.

V gene TRBV15 combines with J gene TRBJ2-7, with 8 bases matching TRBD1. V shed 1 base, J shed 3 bases, and the junction held 8 bases outside the gene matches. CDR1 and CDR2 (germline): LNHNV, YYDKDF (reference sequence). This CDR3 has 16 residues. CDR3 in DNA: TGTGCCACCAGCAGAGTGGCGACAGGGGACAACTACGAGCAGTACTTC. Translation: CATSRVATGDNYEQYF.

The V call is TRBV7-8, the J call TRBJ1-4; TRBD1 is a possible D gene (5 bases). Trimming removed 5 bases at V and 10 bases at J, with 11 bases between. The germline V gene encodes CDR1 SGHVS and CDR2 FQNEAQ. The CDR3 consists of 12 residues. In DNA, the CDR3 is TGTGCCAGCAGCCAGGGTGGAGGAAAACTGTTTTTT. Protein product: CASSQGGGKLFF.

This clonotype was counted a single time. V and J are TRBV19 and TRBJ1-2, with D possibly matching TRBD1 (5 bases). CDR1 LNHDA and CDR2 SQIVND come from the germline V gene (reference sequence). Trimming pared 4 bases from V and 3 bases from J, leaving 12 bases between. The CDR3 runs to 14 residues. CDR3 loop: CASSRGTADYGYTF. The CDR3 DNA sequence: TGTGCCAGTAGTAGGGGGACGGCCGACTATGGCTACACCTTC.

The chain links TRBV7-3 to TRBJ1-1, with D maybe TRBD1 (5 bases). The CDR3 totals 15 residues. Trimming removed 1 base from V and 1 base from J, with 10 bases in between. CDR1 is SGHTA, CDR2 FQGTGA, per germline. The CDR3 protein is CASSLRPGTNTEAFF. The CDR3 nucleotides read TGTGCCAGCAGCTTAAGACCGGGGACGAACACTGAAGCTTTCTTT.

This chain connects TRBV30 to TRBJ1-4, with a possible D match to TRBD1 (5 bases). The V gene's germline CDR1 is GTSNPN and CDR2 SVGIG (reference sequence). Trimming shortened V by 3 bases and J by 6 bases, and 14 bases separated the two germline ends. CDR3 length: 14 amino acids. CDR3 DNA sequence: TGTGCCTGGAGCATAATAGGGACGGATGAAAAACTGTTTTTT. It codes for CAWSIIGTDEKLFF.